This T cell receptor beta chain was sequenced for a study of tumor-infiltrating lymphocytes in localized non-small cell lung cancer (dated by TCRdb to the early 2020s). With regard to the full study: The cohort covered several histologies, both smokers and never-smokers, and patients whose samples were collected after neoadjuvant chemotherapy. Alongside flow cytometry, multiplex immunofluorescence, RNA-seq, exome sequencing and proteomics, TCR sequencing was applied to the same patients as one of several integrated assays. Each patient provided resected tumor tissue plus uninvolved lung tissue from the same patient, with the uninvolved lung tissue described as non-adjacent to the tumor. In total, the ICON cohort was made up of under 180 surgical patients who had localized non-small cell lung cancer and whose tumors were resected. A total of 50 to 65 patients were included in the paired tumor versus uninvolved lung comparison of immunoSEQ T-cell fraction.

Note on this clone: No cognate antigen has been identified for it. Base-call qualities are not available, and no considerably larger clone is one nucleotide away.

Enrollment in ICON was initiated in April 2016, and the last patient was enrolled in late 2018. From a subcohort of 70 to 85 patients, fresh tumor and matched uninvolved tissue were collected for in-depth immune analyses, including TCR sequencing. DNA for TCR sequencing was isolated from bulk tissue, and no cell sorting was done. V is pruned by 0 bases and J by 0 bases, leaving 5 bases of the junction without a gene match. The CDR3 contains 17 residues, cysteine and phenylalanine counted. Only the CDR3 DNA stays, 51 bases, in frame from base 1. CDR1 is given as SEHNR and CDR2 as FQNEAQ, both from the germline V gene (reference sequence). The research as a whole found: Recurrence-free survival showed no association with tumor T-cell fraction from TCR sequencing (p = 0.61). Different pieces of the same tissue were used for different assays, so technical variation could not be separated from intratumor heterogeneity. The TCR-derived T-cell fraction showed no difference between the flow cytometry-defined immunotypes IM1 (good prognosis) and IM2 (poor prognosis). Assay coverage varied across patients depending on available tissue quantity, so only a subset of the cohort had TCR sequencing. Consistent with immunofluorescence CD3 counts, TCRbeta sequencing supported greater T cell infiltration in tumors than in uninvolved lung tissue.

The T-cell fraction in tumor and uninvolved lung tissue was obtained from TCR sequencing using the immunoSEQ assay. The authors' analysis ran thus. In the survival analysis, patients were divided into a high T-cell fraction group (upper tertile) and a low T-cell fraction group (lower two tertiles), and the two groups were compared using a log-rank test. A signed-rank test was used to test differences in T-cell fraction between paired tumor and uninvolved lung samples. TCRdb holds this immuneACCESS table with in-frame rearrangements only. Some clones are missing; in checked studies, unresolved V genes explain under half, and the rest has no known cause. V and J calls and clone size follow that table, whereas D and trimming were derived from the DNA. The sample data list 9,500 to 15,000 clones, and 78% of these were observed just once. The ten largest clones represent roughly 4.7% of the sample.

This receptor chain uses TRBV7-9 and TRBJ2-3; 8 bases in between match TRBD2. The source is a human donor with non-small cell lung cancer. Sequencing was carried out using lung tumor tissue. The CDR3 reads CASSLAGIAGSTDTQYF. The DNA sequence is given as TGTGCCAGCAGCTTAGCGGGGATAGCGGGAAGCACAGATACGCAGTATTTT.